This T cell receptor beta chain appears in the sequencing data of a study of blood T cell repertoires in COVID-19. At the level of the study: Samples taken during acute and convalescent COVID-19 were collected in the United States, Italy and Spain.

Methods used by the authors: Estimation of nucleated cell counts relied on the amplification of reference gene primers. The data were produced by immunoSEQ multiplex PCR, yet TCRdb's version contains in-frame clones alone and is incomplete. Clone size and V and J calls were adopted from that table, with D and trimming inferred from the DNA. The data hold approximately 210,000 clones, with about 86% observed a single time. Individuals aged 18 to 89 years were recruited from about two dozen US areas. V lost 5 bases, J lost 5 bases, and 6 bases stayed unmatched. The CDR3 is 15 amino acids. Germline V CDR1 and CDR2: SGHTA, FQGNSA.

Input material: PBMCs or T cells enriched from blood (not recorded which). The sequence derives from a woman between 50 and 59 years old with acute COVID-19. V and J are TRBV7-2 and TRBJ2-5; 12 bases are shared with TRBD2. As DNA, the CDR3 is TGTGCCAGCAGCCCTAGCGGGGGGGCCGGGGAGACCCAGTACTTC. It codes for CASSPSGGAGETQYF.